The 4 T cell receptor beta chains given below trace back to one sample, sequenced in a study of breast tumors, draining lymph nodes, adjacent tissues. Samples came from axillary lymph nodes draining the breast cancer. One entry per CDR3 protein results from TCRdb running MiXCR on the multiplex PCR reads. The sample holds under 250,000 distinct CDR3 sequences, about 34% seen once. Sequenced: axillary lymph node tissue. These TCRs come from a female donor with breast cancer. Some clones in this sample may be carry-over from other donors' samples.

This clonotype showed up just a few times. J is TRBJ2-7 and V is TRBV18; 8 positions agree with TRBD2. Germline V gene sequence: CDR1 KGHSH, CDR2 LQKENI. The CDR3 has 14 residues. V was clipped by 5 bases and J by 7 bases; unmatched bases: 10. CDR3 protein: CASSSGQREKEQYF. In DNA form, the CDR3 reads TGTGCCAGCTCATCAGGCCAGCGGGAGAAAGAGCAGTACTTC. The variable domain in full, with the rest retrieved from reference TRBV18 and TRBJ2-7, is NAGVMQNPRHLVRRRGQEARLRCSPMKGHSHVYWYRQLPEEGLKFMVYLQKENIIDESGMPKERFSAEFPKEGPSILRIQQVVRGDSAAYFCASSSGQREKEQYFGPGTRLTVT.

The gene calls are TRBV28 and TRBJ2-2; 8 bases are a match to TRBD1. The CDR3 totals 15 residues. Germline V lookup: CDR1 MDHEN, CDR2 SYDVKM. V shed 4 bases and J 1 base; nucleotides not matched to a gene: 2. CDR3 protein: CASSWTGLNTGELFF. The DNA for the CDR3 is TGTGCCAGCAGTTGGACAGGGTTGAACACCGGGGAGCTGTTTTTT.

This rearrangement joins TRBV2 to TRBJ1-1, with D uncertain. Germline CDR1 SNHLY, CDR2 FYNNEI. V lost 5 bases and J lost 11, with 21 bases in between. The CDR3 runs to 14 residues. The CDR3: CASSREAGRPAAFF. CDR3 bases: TGTGCCAGCAGTCGGGAAGCTGGCAGGCCTGCGGCTTTCTTT. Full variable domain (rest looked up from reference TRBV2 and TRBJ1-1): EPEVTQTPSHQVTQMGQEVILRCVPISNHLYFYWYRQILGQKVEFLVSFYNNEISEKSEIFDDQFSVERPDGSNFTLKIRSTKLEDSAMYFCASSREAGRPAAFFGQGTRLTVV.

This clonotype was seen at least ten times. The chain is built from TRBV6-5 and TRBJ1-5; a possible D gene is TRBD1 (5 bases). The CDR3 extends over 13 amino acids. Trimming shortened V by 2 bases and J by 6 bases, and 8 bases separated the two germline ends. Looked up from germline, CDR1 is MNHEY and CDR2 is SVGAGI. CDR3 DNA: TGTGCCAGCAGTTACCAGGGCGGTCAGCCCCAGCATTTT. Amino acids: CASSYQGGQPQHF.